This T cell receptor beta chain originates from a study of T cell repertoires in cytomegalovirus infection. Study-level background: Used in the study were CMV epitopes, some recently identified and HLA-C-restricted, others well-studied and HLA-B-restricted.

Germline CDR1 SGHNT, CDR2 YYREEE (reference sequence). The CDR3 consists of 14 residues. Deletions cut 3 bases from V and 3 bases from J, with 12 bases between. The study's findings and limits: Identification of carriers of CMV plus the relevant HLA was achieved through cumulative public TCR beta family frequency. HLA-C-restricted CMV-specific TCR beta clonotypes were dominant in the ex vivo response.

TCRdb called the reads again in MiXCR, with one record for every CDR3 protein. Found here are 35,000 or so distinct CDR3 sequences, about 52% of them singletons; the top ten hold 80% to 95%. This clonotype was seen once. Its antigen is unidentified. Sample: CD8+ T cells from cultured PBMCs, taken from culture after CMV antigen stimulation. This receptor was taken from a human donor in good health (CMV status not recorded). Some clones in this sample may be carry-over from other donors' samples. The chain has TRBV5-4 and TRBJ1-1; possibly TRBD1 for D (5 bases). The CDR3 sequence: CASSWQGDHTEAFF. CDR3 nucleotide sequence: TGTGCCAGCAGCTGGCAGGGTGACCACACTGAAGCTTTCTTT.